One and the same sample provided the 20 T cell receptor beta chains below, sequenced in a study of shared clonotypes between healthy human individuals. Profiling relied on immunoSEQ multiplex PCR, and the TCRdb table lists in-frame clones only, not all of them. Here the sample spans about 480,000 clones, roughly 78% being singletons. Material for sequencing was PBMCs. The source of these receptors is a woman aged 40 to 50 in good health. Some clones in this sample may be carry-over from other donors' samples.

The chain couples TRBV5-1 to TRBJ2-5; TRBD2 aligns across 10 bases. Germline V gene lookup returns CDR1 SGHRS and CDR2 YFSETQ. With 4 bases clipped from V and 7 bases from J, the junction kept 10 bases outside the gene matches. This CDR3 has 15 residues. The CDR3 region has the DNA TGCGCCAGCAGCCCCTCCTTGACTAGCGGGCGGACCCAGTACTTC. Its protein is CASSPSLTSGRTQYF.

V and J are TRBV28 and TRBJ2-3, with a tentative D call TRBD2 (6 bases). This CDR3 spans 14 amino acids. The V end was cut by 6 bases, the J end by 6 bases, with 16 bases between. CDR1 MDHEN and CDR2 SYDVKM come from the germline V gene. CDR3 sequence reads: CASRPGLNRDTQYF. CDR3 coding DNA: TGTGCCAGCAGGCCAGGACTAAATCGGGATACGCAGTATTTT.

V is TRBV7-9 and J is TRBJ2-2, with TRBD2 matching over 8 bases. The CDR3 covers 14 residues. J was trimmed by 5 bases and V by 8 bases; bases with no gene match: 7. CDR1 and CDR2 from the germline V gene are SEHNR and FQNEAQ (reference sequence). CDR3 sequence: CASDPSGRTGELFF. The CDR3 DNA reads as TGTGCCAGCGACCCTAGCGGGCGGACCGGGGAGCTGTTTTTT.

The rearrangement uses TRBV28 and TRBJ1-6; D possibly corresponds to TRBD1 (5 bases). The CDR3 length is 18 residues. The germline V gene has CDR1 MDHEN and CDR2 SYDVKM. Deletions cut 5 bases from V and 0 bases from J, with 17 bases between. CDR3 loop: CASSPIRDASSYNSPLHF. The CDR3 DNA reads TGTGCCAGCAGTCCGATCCGGGACGCGAGCTCCTATAATTCACCCCTCCACTTT.

This clone showed up just a few times. The V gene is TRBV5-4, the J gene TRBJ2-3; either TRBD1 or TRBD2 may fit D (6 bases each). The germline V gene encodes CDR1 SGHNT and CDR2 YYREEE (reference sequence). V was shortened by 7 bases and J by 5 bases, with 20 bases between the two germline ends. This CDR3 spans 15 amino acids. The CDR3 sequence is CASGRGAGPGDTQYF. Written as DNA, the CDR3 is TGTGCCAGCGGAAGGGGGGCTGGCCCGGGAGATACGCAGTATTTT.

CDR3 bases: TGTGCCAGCAGTTCAAACAGACACGTAAGCTACGAGCAGTACTTC. Translation gives CASSSNRHVSYEQYF. V is TRBV28 and J is TRBJ2-7; D unresolved. The CDR3 runs to 15 residues. The germline CDR1 and CDR2 sequences are MDHEN and SYDVKM. Between the trimmed V and J ends, which lost 4 bases and 3 bases, there was a span of 16 bases. Supplemented by reference TRBV28 and TRBJ2-7, the full variable domain reads DVKVTQSSRYLVKRTGEKVFLECVQDMDHENMFWYRQDPGLGLRLIYFSYDVKMKEKGDIPEGYSVSREKKERFSLILESASTNQTSMYLCASSSNRHVSYEQYFGPGTRLTVT.

The V gene is TRBV7-9, the J gene TRBJ1-2; 12 nucleotides line up with TRBD1. The CDR3 runs to 19 residues. The junction had 20 bases not matched to a gene; V was cut back by 4 bases and J by 8 bases. Germline V lookup: CDR1 SEHNR, CDR2 FQNEAQ (reference sequence). CDR3 in amino acids: CASSSRVGQGATGLKGYTF. The CDR3 DNA follows: TGTGCCAGCAGCTCCCGAGTGGGACAGGGGGCGACAGGTTTGAAGGGCTACACCTTC.

The J gene is TRBJ2-1, the V gene TRBV5-4, with 8 bases aligning to TRBD2. CDR1 is SGHNT and CDR2 is YYREEE in the germline V gene (reference sequence). This CDR3 has 17 residues. The V gene end was trimmed by 4 bases and the J gene end by 3 bases; junction bases not matched to a gene: 12. CDR3 protein: CASSPKQIAGIYNEQFF. Written as DNA, the CDR3 is TGTGCCAGCAGCCCAAAACAAATAGCGGGAATCTACAATGAGCAGTTCTTC.

This rearrangement joins TRBV28 to TRBJ2-2, with D maybe TRBD2 (6 bases). There are 16 residues in the CDR3. V lost 3 bases, J lost 0 bases, and 11 bases lay in between. CDR1 is MDHEN and CDR2 is SYDVKM in the germline V gene. CDR3 sequence: CASSFFGGSNTGELFF. The CDR3 nucleotides are TGTGCCAGCAGTTTCTTCGGGGGTTCGAACACCGGGGAGCTGTTTTTT.

V usage is TRBV28 and J usage is TRBJ2-1; D ambiguous. CDR1 is MDHEN and CDR2 is SYDVKM in the germline V gene. Trimming pared 7 bases from V and 7 bases from J, leaving 17 bases between. The CDR3 runs to 14 residues. The CDR3 is CASINRPGANEQFF. CDR3 sequence (DNA): TGTGCCAGCATCAATCGGCCCGGTGCTAATGAGCAGTTCTTC. Full variable domain (remainder filled in from reference TRBV28 and TRBJ2-1): DVKVTQSSRYLVKRTGEKVFLECVQDMDHENMFWYRQDPGLGLRLIYFSYDVKMKEKGDIPEGYSVSREKKERFSLILESASTNQTSMYLCASINRPGANEQFFGPGTRLTVL.

This clone showed up many times. This chain connects TRBV5-1 to TRBJ2-5; no definite D call. The germline gives CDR1 SGHRS, CDR2 YFSETQ. This CDR3 has 15 amino acids. Trimming removed 0 bases from V and 2 bases from J, with 11 bases in between. The CDR3 nucleotides read TGCGCCAGCAGCTTGGAGGGCGCCAGTCAAGAGACCCAGTACTTC. This sequence encodes CASSLEGASQETQYF.

CDR3: CASGGLAGRTDTQYF. CDR3 sequence (DNA): TGCGCCAGCGGGGGTTTAGCGGGACGCACAGATACGCAGTATTTT. This chain joins TRBV10-2 and TRBJ2-3; 8 bases fit TRBD2. The V and J ends lost 8 bases and 1 base, in that order; junction bases with no gene match: 8. The CDR3 sequence is 15 residues long. Germline V CDR1 and CDR2: WSHSY, SAAADI.

V and J are TRBV30 and TRBJ2-1, with 10 bases matching TRBD2. This CDR3 has 14 amino acids. The V gene end was trimmed by 5 bases and the J gene end by 7 bases; junction bases not matched to a gene: 8. CDR1 GTSNPN and CDR2 SVGIG come from the germline V gene (reference sequence). The CDR3 bases are TGTGCCTGGGAGAGCGGGAGGGCCGGGAATGAGCAGTTCTTC. The encoded protein is CAWESGRAGNEQFF.

This clone was observed a single time. This rearrangement joins TRBV19 to TRBJ2-7; 8 nucleotides line up with TRBD1. The CDR3 is 15 residues long. After removal of 5 bases from V and 2 bases from J, the junction contained 8 bases not matched to a gene. The germline CDR1 and CDR2 sequences are LNHDA and SQIVND (reference sequence). CDR3 sequence reads: CASSLGGQVTYEQYF. CDR3 bases: TGTGCCAGTAGTCTAGGGGGACAGGTGACCTACGAGCAGTACTTC.

The table lists this clone with a count of one. The chain uses TRBV28 and TRBJ2-7; D is ambiguous. The CDR3 loop spans 14 amino acids. Germline CDR1 and CDR2: MDHEN and SYDVKM. V lost 10 bases to trimming and J lost 0 bases, with 16 bases between them. The CDR3 DNA is TGTGCCACCACTCGGTCGGGCAGCTCCTACGAGCAGTACTTC. It specifies CATTRSGSSYEQYF.

The rearrangement joins TRBV5-8 to TRBJ1-2; D is undetermined. Looked up from germline, CDR1 is SGHTS and CDR2 is YDEGEE. Trimming removed 2 bases from V and 7 bases from J, with 15 bases in between. The CDR3 is 14 amino acids. In nucleotides, the CDR3 is TGTGCCAGCAGCTTTCCGGGTAGGGCTTTTGGCTACACCTTC. Protein product: CASSFPGRAFGYTF.

The gene calls are TRBV7-2 and TRBJ2-3; 7 bases agree with TRBD2. The CDR3 covers 18 residues. Germline V gene lookup returns CDR1 SGHTA and CDR2 FQGNSA. The ends lost 2 bases at V and 2 bases at J; junction bases unmatched: 13. The CDR3 loop is CASSLSSAGLLNTDTQYF. The CDR3 nucleotides read TGTGCCAGCAGCTTAAGTTCAGCGGGACTCCTGAACACAGATACGCAGTATTTT.

The chain has TRBV2 and TRBJ1-4; the match to TRBD1 covers 7 bases. The CDR3 has 15 amino acids. Germline trimming cut 6 bases from V and 7 bases from J; bases unmatched to any gene: 11. Germline loops: CDR1 SNHLY, CDR2 FYNNEI. The CDR3 is CASRGVQGRGEKLFF. The CDR3 DNA reads TGTGCCAGCAGGGGAGTACAGGGGAGAGGTGAAAAACTGTTTTTT.

The CDR3 region is CASQSPPVSYEQYF. The CDR3 DNA sequence: TGTGCCAGCCAGTCACCCCCGGTTTCCTACGAGCAGTACTTC. V gene TRBV2 combines with J gene TRBJ2-7; D is ambiguous. Trimming cost V 8 bases and J 1 base, with 15 bases left between them. Germline values: CDR1 SNHLY, CDR2 FYNNEI. This CDR3 has 14 amino acids.

The gene calls are TRBV28 and TRBJ2-7; D gene uncertain. Trimming stripped 6 bases from V and 9 bases from J, with 15 bases between. The CDR3 sequence is 12 residues long. Germline V gene lookup returns CDR1 MDHEN and CDR2 SYDVKM. The CDR3 reads CASSPTVYMQYF. The DNA for the CDR3 is TGTGCCAGCAGCCCTACAGTGTACATGCAGTACTTC.